Each of the 22 T cell receptor beta chains below was sequenced from the same sample in a study of Ad26.COV2.S vaccination and SARS-CoV-2 variants. The data were produced by immunoSEQ multiplex PCR, yet TCRdb's version contains in-frame clones alone and is incomplete. Of 440,000 or so clones in the sample, 90% are singletons; the top ten hold around 4.5%. Indicated treatment: 15 to 20 received Ad26.COV2.S at low or high dose, single or two shots; about five received placebo; per-sample allocation not given. Samples analyzed were those drawn on day 63 after the first vaccine or placebo injection. Material: peripheral blood, obtained in a trial of Ad26.COV2.S vaccine versus placebo. These receptors came from a person between 18 and 59 years old who received the Ad26.COV2.S COVID-19 vaccine or a placebo.

As to this clone: The sample contains more than one DNA sequence encoding this CDR3. The genes are TRBV9 and TRBJ2-2, with 11 bases aligning to TRBD2. CDR3 length: 18 residues. Trimming removed 0 bases from V and 2 bases from J; junction bases left unmatched: 6. The germline gives CDR1 SGDLS, CDR2 YYNGEE. Here the CDR3 DNA reads TGTGCCAGCAGCGTAGCTACCGGACTAGCGGGCAACACCGGGGAGCTGTTTTTT. It yields the protein CASSVATGLAGNTGELFF. Full variable domain (remainder filled in from reference TRBV9 and TRBJ2-2): DSGVTQTPKHLITATGQRVTLRCSPRSGDLSVYWYQQSLDQGLQFLIQYYNGEERAKGNILERFSAQQFPDLHSELNLSSLELGDSALYFCASSVATGLAGNTGELFFGEGSRLTVL.

This clone was seen a single time. The V gene is TRBV9, the J gene TRBJ1-5; D uncertain. Looked up from germline, CDR1 is SGDLS and CDR2 is YYNGEE. V lost 0 bases and J 0 bases, leaving 19 bases between the germline ends. This CDR3 has 19 residues. For the CDR3, the DNA is TGTGCCAGCAGCGTAGTTAAATTCGTCGGGAGGGCTAGCAATCAGCCCCAGCATTTT. Protein: CASSVVKFVGRASNQPQHF.

The gene calls are TRBV10-3 and TRBJ1-1; tentative D call: TRBD1 (6 bases). Germline lookup yields CDR1 ENHRY and CDR2 SYGVKD. The CDR3 covers 15 residues. V shed 2 bases and J shed 0 bases, with 10 bases lying between them. The CDR3 is CAISEGGALNTEAFF. CDR3 nucleotide sequence: TGTGCCATCAGTGAGGGGGGGGCATTGAACACTGAAGCTTTCTTT.

This chain uses TRBV7-9 with TRBJ2-7; 7 positions match TRBD1. Per germline, CDR1 SEHNR and CDR2 FQNEAQ (reference sequence). The V gene end was trimmed by 1 base and the J gene end by 2 bases; junction bases not matched to a gene: 5. CDR3 length: 15 residues. This chain's CDR3 is CASSLERTGTYEQYF. The DNA for the CDR3 is TGTGCCAGCAGCTTAGAAAGGACAGGAACCTACGAGCAGTACTTC.

V is TRBV11-1 and J is TRBJ2-3; TRBD1 is a possible D gene (6 bases). Germline loops: CDR1 SGHAT, CDR2 FQDESV (reference sequence). The CDR3 is 13 amino acids. V dropped 7 bases and J dropped 5 bases, with 13 bases sitting between them. In DNA form, the CDR3 reads TGTGCCAGCACCCCCCGAGGGGGAGATACGCAGTATTTT. Its translation is CASTPRGGDTQYF.

The CDR3 protein is CASSLGQGAYNEQFF. The CDR3 coding sequence is TGTGCCAGCTCACTCGGACAGGGGGCCTACAATGAGCAGTTCTTC. This chain joins TRBV18 and TRBJ2-1; 10 bases map to TRBD1. With V trimmed by 4 bases and J by 2 bases, 2 bases remained unmatched. The length of the CDR3 is 15 residues. Germline V gene data show CDR1 as KGHSH and CDR2 as LQKENI. Full variable domain (rest looked up from reference TRBV18 and TRBJ2-1): NAGVMQNPRHLVRRRGQEARLRCSPMKGHSHVYWYRQLPEEGLKFMVYLQKENIIDESGMPKERFSAEFPKEGPSILRIQQVVRGDSAAYFCASSLGQGAYNEQFFGPGTRLTVL.

The V call is TRBV9, the J call TRBJ2-5; D is perhaps TRBD1 or TRBD2 (6 bases each). Germline loops: CDR1 SGDLS, CDR2 YYNGEE. CDR3 length equals 17 residues. The V end was cut by 0 bases, the J end by 3 bases, with 18 bases between. CDR3 DNA: TGTGCCAGCAGCGTAGAAGGGGGGCTAGCAGATGAAGAGACCCAGTACTTC. This encodes CASSVEGGLADEETQYF.

The rearrangement joins TRBV7-2 to TRBJ2-5; unclear D gene. The V and J ends lost 3 bases and 5 bases respectively, with 7 bases between them. From germline, CDR1 is SGHTA and CDR2 FQGNSA. The CDR3 loop spans 12 amino acids. CDR3 DNA: TGTGCCAGCAGCTTCCCTAAGGAGACCCAGTACTTC. It specifies CASSFPKETQYF.

The chain combines TRBV6-6 with TRBJ1-2, with D possibly matching TRBD1 (5 bases). V lost 4 bases to trimming and J lost 1 base, with 10 bases between them. Germline loops: CDR1 MNHNY, CDR2 SVGAGI (reference sequence). The CDR3 sequence is 14 residues long. CDR3 nucleotides: TGTGCCAGCAGTTCTGCAGGGTTTAACTATGGCTACACCTTC. As protein: CASSSAGFNYGYTF.

The V gene is TRBV27, the J gene TRBJ2-7, with 8 bases aligning to TRBD1. J lost 0 bases, V lost 5 bases, and 6 bases had no gene match. Germline CDR1 is MNHEY and CDR2 is SMNVEV (reference sequence). The CDR3 has 15 amino acids. CDR3 DNA: TGTGCCAGCAGTCCCCGGGACAGGCCCTCCTACGAGCAGTACTTC. Amino acid sequence: CASSPRDRPSYEQYF.

The chain combines TRBV2 with TRBJ1-6; tentative D call: TRBD1 (5 bases). V gave up 6 bases and J gave up 8 bases, with 11 bases separating them. This CDR3 contains 13 residues. Looked up from germline, CDR1 is SNHLY and CDR2 is FYNNEI. CDR3 amino acids: CASRPARDSPLHF. The CDR3 DNA reads as TGTGCCAGCAGGCCGGCCAGGGATTCACCCCTCCACTTT.

The gene calls are TRBV3-1 (or the pseudogene TRBV3-2) and TRBJ2-3; 11 bases fit TRBD1. CDR3 length: 15 residues. The V segment lost 3 bases and the J segment 4 bases; nucleotides outside the gene matches: 3. Germline V gene lookup returns CDR1 LGHDT and CDR2 YNNKEL (reference sequence). The CDR3 is CASSHADRGPDTQYF. The CDR3 region has the DNA TGTGCCAGCAGCCATGCGGACAGGGGGCCAGATACGCAGTATTTT.

This chain connects TRBV2 to TRBJ2-2, with D hard to call. V lost 0 bases and J lost 6, with 11 bases in between. This CDR3 region has 15 residues. Per the germline V gene, CDR1 is SNHLY and CDR2 is FYNNEI. The CDR3 DNA reads as TGTGCCAGCAGTGAAGCGATTAGGGCGTCCGGGGAGCTGTTTTTT. This translates into CASSEAIRASGELFF.

The DNA for the CDR3 is TGTGCCAGCAGTGTGGGATCCGTCGGAAACACCATATATTTT. Amino acids: CASSVGSVGNTIYF. The chain recombines TRBV2 with TRBJ1-3; no clear D gene. Germline lookup yields CDR1 SNHLY and CDR2 FYNNEI. This CDR3 is built from 14 residues. Trimming stripped 4 bases from V and 4 bases from J, with 11 bases between.

V usage is TRBV25-1 and J usage is TRBJ2-3; perhaps TRBD1 as D (6 bases). CDR3 size: 13 residues. CDR1 and CDR2 from the germline V gene are MGHDK and SYGVNS. Trimming removed 5 bases at V and 4 bases at J, with 10 bases between. CDR3 amino acids: CASSHKGADTQYF. CDR3 DNA sequence: TGTGCCAGCAGTCATAAGGGGGCAGATACGCAGTATTTT. The variable domain in full, with the rest retrieved from reference TRBV25-1 and TRBJ2-3, is EADIYQTPRYLVIGTGKKITLECSQTMGHDKMYWYQQDPGMELHLIHYSYGVNSTEKGDLSSESTVSRIRTEHFPLTLESARPSHTSQYLCASSHKGADTQYFGPGTRLTVL.

The chain carries TRBV7-8 and TRBJ2-3; 15 bases align to TRBD2. The CDR3 loop spans 16 amino acids. Germline CDR1 reads SGHVS; CDR2 reads FQNEAQ. V shed 6 bases and J 4 bases; nucleotides not matched to a gene: 5. CDR3 amino acids: CASRYGTSGRSDTQYF. The CDR3 DNA reads TGTGCCAGCAGATACGGGACTAGCGGGAGGTCAGATACGCAGTATTTT. The full variable domain, its missing parts supplied by reference TRBV7-8 and TRBJ2-3, is GAGVSQSPRYKVAKRGQDVALRCDPISGHVSLFWYQQALGQGPEFLTYFQNEAQLDKSGLPSDRFFAERPEGSVSTLKIQRTQQEDSAVYLCASRYGTSGRSDTQYFGPGTRLTVL.

This clone was recorded once. V gene TRBV7-2 combines with J gene TRBJ2-1, with D tentatively TRBD1 or TRBD2 (5 bases each). The CDR3 is 15 amino acids. Deletions cut 1 base from V and 4 bases from J, with 11 bases between. CDR1 is SGHTA and CDR2 is FQGNSA in the germline V gene. The CDR3 region is CASSLEPGRYNEQFF. Written as DNA, the CDR3 is TGTGCCAGCAGCTTAGAACCGGGACGATACAATGAGCAGTTCTTC.

Notes on this clone: The identical CDR3 is also encoded by other nucleotide sequences in the sample. The genes are TRBV28 and TRBJ2-2; D gene ambiguous. Germline CDR1 is MDHEN and CDR2 is SYDVKM. There are 14 residues in the CDR3. V gave up 1 base and J gave up 1 base, with 4 bases separating them. The CDR3 nucleotides read TGTGCCAGCAGTTTATCCCAGAACACCGGGGAGCTGTTTTTT. The encoded protein is CASSLSQNTGELFF.

The gene calls are TRBV11-2 and TRBJ2-7; D remains ambiguous. CDR3 length equals 15 residues. Trimming shortened V by 1 base and J by 4 bases, and 14 bases separated the two germline ends. Germline CDR1 reads SGHAT; CDR2 reads FQNNGV. The CDR3 sequence: CASSLAGPTTYEQYF. In DNA form, the CDR3 reads TGTGCCAGCAGCTTAGCGGGCCCTACAACTTACGAGCAGTACTTC.

The gene calls are TRBV4-1 and TRBJ2-1; no clear D. CDR1 MGHRA and CDR2 YSYEKL come from the germline V gene. Trimming took off 3 bases at V and 6 bases at J, with 3 bases between the two ends. The CDR3 spans 11 residues. DNA for the CDR3: TGCGCCAGCAGCCAGGGCAATGAGCAGTTCTTC. Encoded protein: CASSQGNEQFF.

The chain is built from TRBV6-5 and TRBJ2-1; a possible D gene is TRBD1 (6 bases). CDR3 length: 12 amino acids. V lost 5 bases and J lost 11, with 13 bases in between. Germline V gene sequence: CDR1 MNHEY, CDR2 SVGAGI. Here the CDR3 reads CASSRTDSQQFF. CDR3 DNA sequence: TGTGCCAGCAGTAGGACGGACAGCCAGCAGTTCTTC.

The chain carries TRBV7-8 and TRBJ2-1, with D unresolved. The germline V gene has CDR1 SGHVS and CDR2 FQNEAQ. The V end lost 5 bases, the J end lost 3 bases, and 23 bases lay between the germline ends. CDR3 size: 18 residues. CDR3 region: CASSPLRPRGLGYNEQFF. The CDR3 DNA reads as TGTGCCAGCAGCCCACTTCGCCCTCGCGGCTTGGGCTACAATGAGCAGTTCTTC. The full variable domain, completed using reference TRBV7-8 and TRBJ2-1, is GAGVSQSPRYKVAKRGQDVALRCDPISGHVSLFWYQQALGQGPEFLTYFQNEAQLDKSGLPSDRFFAERPEGSVSTLKIQRTQQEDSAVYLCASSPLRPRGLGYNEQFFGPGTRLTVL.